One and the same sample provided the 16 T cell receptor beta chains below, sequenced in a study of blood T cell repertoires in COVID-19. Only in-frame clones appear in the TCRdb table, and some are missing; sequencing was by immunoSEQ multiplex PCR. The repertoire holds just over 300,000 clones, with about 91% as singletons. Sequenced: PBMCs or T cells enriched from blood (not recorded which). Receptor source: a woman younger than 30 who had recovered from COVID-19.

V is TRBV3-1 (or the pseudogene TRBV3-2) and J is TRBJ1-3, with a weak D call TRBD1 (6 bases). The V gene's germline CDR1 is LGHDT and CDR2 YNNKEL (reference sequence). This CDR3 is 17 amino acids long. Trimming left V 0 bases short and J 8 bases short, with 20 bases between. The CDR3 DNA is TGTGCCAGCAGCCAAGATTCAAGGGTCGGGGGGGCGGACACCATATATTTT. It is translated as CASSQDSRVGGADTIYF.

This chain connects TRBV21-1 to TRBJ1-2; whether TRBD1, the table's D call, matches the DNA was not checked. TRBV21-1 is listed as a pseudogene. This CDR3 spans 17 amino acids. The CDR3 sequence: CASSKAPGATPNYGYTF. As DNA, the CDR3 is TGTGCCAGCAGCAAAGCGCCAGGGGCGACCCCTAACTATGGCTACACCTTC.

The rearrangement links TRBV2 to TRBJ2-2; possible D gene TRBD2, 7 bases. This CDR3 is built from 15 residues. Germline CDR1 reads SNHLY; CDR2 reads FYNNEI. The germline V and J ends were trimmed by 6 bases and 3 bases, with 14 bases remaining between them. The chain's CDR3 is CASSERDTYTGELFF. CDR3 coding DNA: TGTGCCAGCAGCGAGCGGGACACTTACACCGGGGAGCTGTTTTTT.

The chain carries TRBV6-4 and TRBJ2-1; 12 nucleotides align to TRBD2. The CDR3 is 16 amino acids. Per germline, CDR1 MRHNA and CDR2 SNTAGT. With V trimmed by 6 bases and J by 6 bases, 9 bases remained unmatched. CDR3 DNA: TGTGCCAGCAGGAAGCTAGCGGGGGGGTTTGTCAATGAGCAGTTCTTC. Translated: CASRKLAGGFVNEQFF.

This clone was seen many times. The chain employs TRBV6-1 and TRBJ2-7, with 10 bases lining up with TRBD2. V gave up 0 bases and J gave up 5 bases; unmatched junction bases: 4. The V gene's germline CDR1 is MNHNS and CDR2 SASEGT. This CDR3 comprises 15 residues. The CDR3 spells CASSEAPSGGHEQYF. Written as DNA, the CDR3 is TGTGCCAGCAGTGAAGCCCCTAGCGGGGGCCACGAGCAGTACTTC.

This rearrangement joins TRBV28 to TRBJ1-1, with 8 positions matching TRBD1. CDR1 is MDHEN and CDR2 is SYDVKM in the germline V gene. The CDR3 runs to 19 residues. The V and J ends lost 7 bases and 1 base, in that order; junction bases with no gene match: 20. CDR3 sequence: CASTPGVTWGTGPNTEAFF. DNA of the CDR3: TGTGCCAGCACGCCGGGAGTTACGTGGGGGACAGGACCGAACACTGAAGCTTTCTTT.

The J gene is TRBJ1-3, the V gene TRBV30, with 8 positions matching TRBD1. Per the germline V gene, CDR1 is GTSNPN and CDR2 is SVGIG (reference sequence). Unmatched junction bases numbered 13, after V lost 2 bases and J lost 4 bases. This CDR3 has 17 residues. The CDR3 reads CAWSPNRQGRGGNTIYF. DNA for the CDR3: TGTGCCTGGAGTCCCAACAGACAGGGGCGAGGGGGAAACACCATATATTTT.

The rearrangement links TRBV9 to TRBJ1-5; 8 nucleotides align to TRBD1. Germline V lookup: CDR1 SGDLS, CDR2 YYNGEE. This CDR3 has 14 amino acids. The ends lost 0 bases at V and 4 bases at J; junction bases unmatched: 0. CDR3 residues: CASSVGDRNQPQHF. CDR3 DNA sequence: TGTGCCAGCAGCGTAGGGGACAGGAATCAGCCCCAGCATTTT.

The chain is built from TRBV7-2 and TRBJ1-1; D is perhaps TRBD1 (6 bases). The CDR3 consists of 15 residues. Looked up from germline, CDR1 is SGHTA and CDR2 is FQGNSA. With 2 bases removed from V and 1 base from J, the gap between germline ends came to 11 bases. The CDR3 region has the DNA TGTGCCAGCAGCTTACTTCCAGGGGAGAACACTGAAGCTTTCTTT. Its translation: CASSLLPGENTEAFF. Full variable domain (rest looked up from reference TRBV7-2 and TRBJ1-1): GAGVSQSPSNKVTEKGKDVELRCDPISGHTALYWYRQSLGQGLEFLIYFQGNSAPDKSGLPSDRFSAERTGGSVSTLTIQRTQQEDSAVYLCASSLLPGENTEAFFGQGTRLTVV.

The rearrangement links TRBV9 to TRBJ2-4; 10 bases align to TRBD1. Losses at the gene ends were 3 bases for V and 6 bases for J; bases not matched to a gene: 15. CDR1 and CDR2 from the germline V gene are SGDLS and YYNGEE. There are 18 residues in the CDR3. CDR3 loop: CASSARPLTGQGRNIQYF. Here the CDR3 DNA reads TGTGCCAGCAGCGCGAGGCCCCTAACGGGACAGGGGAGAAACATTCAGTACTTC.

This rearrangement joins TRBV5-1 to TRBJ2-3; D is ambiguous. CDR3 length equals 14 residues. V lost 0 bases and J 3 bases, leaving 8 bases between the germline ends. CDR1 and CDR2 (germline): SGHRS, YFSETQ. Here the CDR3 DNA reads TGCGCCAGCAGCTTGGAGTCTCAGACAGATACGCAGTATTTT. This codes for CASSLESQTDTQYF.

The chain couples TRBV7-9 to TRBJ1-2; 7 nucleotides agree with TRBD1. This CDR3 spans 12 amino acids. Trimming took 5 bases from V and 8 from J; bases not matched to a gene: 5. Germline assignment: CDR1 SEHNR and CDR2 FQNEAQ (reference sequence). CDR3 in amino acids: CASSERQGGYTF. In DNA, the CDR3 is TGTGCCAGCAGCGAAAGACAGGGAGGCTACACCTTC.

The table lists this clone with a count of one. This chain uses TRBV6-1 with TRBJ2-7, with 8 bases lining up with TRBD1. Germline values: CDR1 MNHNS, CDR2 SASEGT. Germline trimming cut 2 bases from V and 3 bases from J; bases unmatched to any gene: 3. CDR3 length equals 14 residues. CDR3 protein: CASSELDRGYEQYF. CDR3 nucleotides: TGTGCCAGCAGTGAATTAGACAGGGGCTACGAGCAGTACTTC.

This chain joins TRBV3-1 (or the pseudogene TRBV3-2) and TRBJ2-1; possible D gene TRBD2, 5 bases. CDR1 LGHDT and CDR2 YNNKEL come from the germline V gene (reference sequence). The CDR3 is 15 residues long. Trimming shortened V by 4 bases and J by 5 bases, and 15 bases separated the two germline ends. The CDR3 spells CASSLRLGAHNEQFF. For the CDR3, the DNA is TGTGCCAGCAGCCTCCGTTTGGGAGCTCACAATGAGCAGTTCTTC.

This chain joins TRBV27 and TRBJ1-3; the match to TRBD1 covers 7 bases. This CDR3 spans 15 amino acids. Per germline, CDR1 MNHEY and CDR2 SMNVEV (reference sequence). Losses at the gene ends were 3 bases for V and 8 bases for J; bases not matched to a gene: 10. CDR3 sequence (DNA): TGTGCCAGCAGTTTGAGGGGGCAGGGGCAGGACACCATATATTTT. Translation gives CASSLRGQGQDTIYF.

CDR3 bases: TGCGCCAGCAGCTTGCGTGCAACTAATGAAAAACTGTTTTTT. Protein: CASSLRATNEKLFF. The rearrangement links TRBV5-1 to TRBJ1-4; D is unresolved. Germline-derived CDR1 and CDR2 are SGHRS and YFSETQ. The V end lost 1 base, the J end lost 0 bases, and 4 bases lay between the germline ends. The CDR3 covers 14 residues.